This TCR beta chain derives from a study of OX40 agonist ivuxolimab in advanced cancers. General study points: The CD4+ and CD8+ T cells in the blood had expanded clonally by week 6 at 0.1 to 3.0 mg/kg.

V was clipped by 4 bases and J by 2 bases; unmatched bases: 7. This CDR3 is built from 15 residues. CDR1 and CDR2 from the germline V gene are MNHNS and SASEGT. The method was immunoSEQ multiplex PCR; TCRdb's version includes in-frame clones alone and lacks a portion of them. The sample carries tens of thousands of clones, about 87% recorded once. On this clone: The antigen is undetermined.

This chain uses TRBV6-1 with TRBJ1-2; TRBD1 matches at 7 bases. The sample was CD4+ or CD8+ T cells sorted from blood, taken in a trial of the OX40 agonist ivuxolimab. The sequence derives from an adult with an advanced solid tumor such as melanoma, head and neck, liver or kidney cancer. The CDR3 reads CASSGQGGWNYGYTF. CDR3 coding DNA: TGTGCCAGCAGTGGACAGGGAGGGTGGAACTATGGCTACACCTTC.